This T cell receptor beta chain was retrieved from a study of blood T cells in healthy people across ages (dated by TCRdb to between 2014 and 2017). Background for the entire study: Template switching captured roughly one uniquely barcoded TCR beta cDNA molecule per two T cells in model experiments. Donors of different ages were randomly distributed across sequencing lanes to avoid experimental bias. The donors were split into four age groups: young (average around 15 years), middle-aged (about 40), aged (62) and long-lived (82). Using the same blood draw, the study looked at two additional independent replicas of 1 million unique cDNA reads for two donors, one aged 18 to 30 and the other aged 80 or older. The study measured age-related changes in TCR beta repertoire diversity using deep sequencing normalized with unique cDNA molecular identifiers.

Overall study results and their limits: As age increased, observed TCR beta diversity per million T cells dropped in a roughly linear way, and a significant reduction was already evident by age 40. There was a strong correlation between observed TCR beta diversity and the percentage of naive T cells measured by flow cytometry. Estimates of total diversity based on one million sequenced T cells were regarded as lower bounds and as underestimates. Bulk unsorted PBMC profiling prevented conclusive comparison of naive and antigen-experienced compartments. Compared with the aged group, the long-lived group had more naive CD4+ T cells, fewer expanded clones and increased TCR diversity, suggesting age selection. Because donor CMV infection status was unknown, age-related changes in expanded clonotypes were potentially confounded.

Systemically healthy Caucasian individuals from Russia, some 38 in total and aged about 6 to 90 years, were included as donors. Approximately 10 milliliters of peripheral blood were collected from each donor into EDTA-treated Vacutainer tubes. PBMCs were isolated by Ficoll-Paque density-gradient centrifugation, with at least 7 million obtained per sample. Trizol reagent was used to extract total RNA from PBMCs, with at least 6 micrograms per sample. For every donor, flow cytometry on a PBMC aliquot measured the percentage of naive CD45RAhigh/CD27high T cells. The cysteine opens and the phenylalanine closes a CDR3 of 14 amino acids. Only the CDR3 part of the read is kept: 42 bases, read in frame from the first base. V loses 5 bases, J loses 1 base, and the germline ends lie 13 bases apart. The germline V gene (reference sequence) supplies CDR1 DFQATT and CDR2 SNEGSKA. Receptor amplification or capture employed 5' RACE. Instrument on record: Illumina HiSeq 2500. A second about 7 to 11 cycle PCR used a sample-barcoded 5' primer and a J-beta primer mix. A unique molecular identifier was introduced onto each TCR beta cDNA molecule by a template-switch 5' adaptor carrying 12 random nucleotides. At least 2.5 million CDR3-containing paired-end reads were obtained from each sample. All of the RNA was converted into first-strand cDNA using the Mint cDNA synthesis kit, with a TRBC-specific oligonucleotide serving as the primer. Following uracil-DNA glycosylase treatment, all cDNA underwent a first 18-cycle PCR with the universal primers M1SS and BC2_uni_R. The authors' analysis ran thus. For normalization, 1 million high-quality reads were randomly selected from each sample, with every read carrying a distinct molecular identifier. Reads sharing molecular identifiers were discarded rather than binned into consensus sequences. MiTCR, set to a Q25 quality threshold and the strictest error-elimination algorithm, was used for CDR3 identification, clonotype clustering and error correction. A nonparametric unseen species model with Euler transformation was used to estimate lower-bound total TCR beta diversity. The public reads were quality trimmed at Q25 with fastp and then assembled into clones with MiXCR by TCRdb, keeping productive beta chains. Rows merge per CDR3 protein into single entries with the most common DNA and genes. The V and J calls, along with clone size, are taken from TCRdb and not from the paper's own processing. The sample table records roughly 2 million distinct CDR3 sequences; about 49% of these occur just once. Less than 2.5% of the sample is in the top ten clones.

On this clonotype itself: The specificity of this receptor is unknown. Base quality data are lacking; no much larger clone is found one base away.

Source material: blood. Here the chain combines TRBV20-1 and TRBJ2-3; the D gene is perhaps TRBD1, on 5 matching bases. This TCR derives from a middle-aged woman in good health. The CDR3 loop reads CSAAQGAGTDTQYF. The DNA sequence is as follows: TGCAGTGCTGCACAAGGGGCGGGCACAGATACGCAGTATTTT.